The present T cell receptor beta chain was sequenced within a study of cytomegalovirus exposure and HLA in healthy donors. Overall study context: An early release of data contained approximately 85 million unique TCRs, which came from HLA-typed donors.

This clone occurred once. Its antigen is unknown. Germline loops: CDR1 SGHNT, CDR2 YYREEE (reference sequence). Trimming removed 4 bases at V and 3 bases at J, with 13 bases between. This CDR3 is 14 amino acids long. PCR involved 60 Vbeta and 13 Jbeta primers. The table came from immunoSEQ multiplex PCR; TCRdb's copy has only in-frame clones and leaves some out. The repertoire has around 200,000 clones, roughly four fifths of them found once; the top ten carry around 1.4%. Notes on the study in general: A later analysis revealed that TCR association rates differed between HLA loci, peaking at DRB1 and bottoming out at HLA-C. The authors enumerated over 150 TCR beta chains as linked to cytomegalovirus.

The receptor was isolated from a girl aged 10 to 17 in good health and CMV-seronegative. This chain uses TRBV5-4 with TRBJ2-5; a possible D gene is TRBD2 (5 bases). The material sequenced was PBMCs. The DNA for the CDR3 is TGTGCCAGCAGCGTCGGGATTAAGGAAGAGACCCAGTACTTC. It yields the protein CASSVGIKEETQYF.